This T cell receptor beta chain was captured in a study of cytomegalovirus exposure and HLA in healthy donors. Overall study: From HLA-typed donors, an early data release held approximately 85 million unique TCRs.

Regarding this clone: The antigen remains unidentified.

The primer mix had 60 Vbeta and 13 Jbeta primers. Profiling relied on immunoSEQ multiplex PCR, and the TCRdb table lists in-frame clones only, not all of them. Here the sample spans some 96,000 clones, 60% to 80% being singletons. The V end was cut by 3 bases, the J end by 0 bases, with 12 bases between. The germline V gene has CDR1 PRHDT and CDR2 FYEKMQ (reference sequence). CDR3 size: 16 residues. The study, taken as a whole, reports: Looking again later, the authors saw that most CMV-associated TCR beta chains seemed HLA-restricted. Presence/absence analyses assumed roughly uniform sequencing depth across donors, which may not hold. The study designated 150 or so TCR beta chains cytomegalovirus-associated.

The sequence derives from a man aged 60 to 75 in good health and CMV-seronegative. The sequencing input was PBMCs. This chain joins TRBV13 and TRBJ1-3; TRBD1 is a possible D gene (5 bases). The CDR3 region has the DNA TGTGCCAGCAGCTTCCGACAGCCTAGCTCTGGAAACACCATATATTTT. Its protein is CASSFRQPSSGNTIYF.